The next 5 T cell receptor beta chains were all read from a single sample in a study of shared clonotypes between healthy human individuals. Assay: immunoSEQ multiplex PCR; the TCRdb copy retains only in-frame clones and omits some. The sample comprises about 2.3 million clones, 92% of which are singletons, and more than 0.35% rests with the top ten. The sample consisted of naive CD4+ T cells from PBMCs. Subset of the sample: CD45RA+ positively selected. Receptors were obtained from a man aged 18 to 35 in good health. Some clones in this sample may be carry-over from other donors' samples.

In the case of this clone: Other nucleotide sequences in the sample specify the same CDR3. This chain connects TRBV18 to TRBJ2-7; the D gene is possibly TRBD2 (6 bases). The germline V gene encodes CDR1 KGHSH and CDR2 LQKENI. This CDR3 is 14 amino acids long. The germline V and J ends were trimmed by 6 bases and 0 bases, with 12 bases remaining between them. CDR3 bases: TGTGCCAGCTCCCCCCCGGGACTCTCCTACGAGCAGTACTTC. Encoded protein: CASSPPGLSYEQYF.

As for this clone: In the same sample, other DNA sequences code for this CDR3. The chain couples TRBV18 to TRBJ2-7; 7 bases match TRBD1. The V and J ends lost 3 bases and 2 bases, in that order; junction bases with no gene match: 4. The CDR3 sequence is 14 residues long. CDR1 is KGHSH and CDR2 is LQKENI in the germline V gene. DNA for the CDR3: TGTGCCAGCTCACCCCGACAGGGACCCTACGAGCAGTACTTC. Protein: CASSPRQGPYEQYF.

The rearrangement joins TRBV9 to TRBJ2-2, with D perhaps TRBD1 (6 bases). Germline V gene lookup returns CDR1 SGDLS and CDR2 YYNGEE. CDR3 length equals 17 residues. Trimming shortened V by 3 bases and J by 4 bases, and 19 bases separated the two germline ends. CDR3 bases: TGTGCCAGCAGCGAGAGGGACACTCCGAGACTCACCGGGGAGCTGTTTTTT. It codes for CASSERDTPRLTGELFF.

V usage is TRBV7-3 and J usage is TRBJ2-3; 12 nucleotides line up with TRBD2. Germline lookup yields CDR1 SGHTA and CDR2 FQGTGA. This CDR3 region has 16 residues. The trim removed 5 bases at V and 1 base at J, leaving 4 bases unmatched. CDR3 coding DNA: TGTGCCAGCAGCCCCCGGACTAGCGGGGGCACAGATACGCAGTATTTT. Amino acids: CASSPRTSGGTDTQYF.

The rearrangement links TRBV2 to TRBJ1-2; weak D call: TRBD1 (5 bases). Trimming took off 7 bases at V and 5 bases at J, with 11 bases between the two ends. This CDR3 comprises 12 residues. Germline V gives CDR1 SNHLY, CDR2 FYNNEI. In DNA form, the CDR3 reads TGTGCCAGCACCCAAGACAGTTATGGCTACACCTTC. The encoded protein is CASTQDSYGYTF.